A selection of T cell receptor beta chains follows, all from one sample in a study of shared clonotypes between healthy human individuals. TCRdb's copy holds only in-frame clones and misses some; the assay was immunoSEQ multiplex PCR. Among millions of clones listed, roughly 96% were seen once. The sequencing input was naive CD4+ T cells sorted from blood. These receptors all come from a man younger than 35 in good health. Both conserved end residues are part of each CDR3. A D gene is named only where the DNA matches it firmly. Expanded clones get a size class; other rows say once, few or many, or leave the size out.

v_gene: TRBV9
d_gene: -
j_gene: TRBJ2-1
abundance: -
CDR3nt: TGTGCCAGCAGCGTATTGGCTAGCTTCTACAATGAGCAGTTCTTC
CDR3aa: CASSVLASFYNEQFF

v_gene: TRBV7-9
d_gene: TRBD2
j_gene: TRBJ2-7
abundance: -
CDR3nt: TGTGCCAGCAGCCCAAGAGCGGGGGCGCCCAGGGAGCAGTACTTC
CDR3aa: CASSPRAGAPREQYF

v_gene: TRBV30
d_gene: -
j_gene: TRBJ2-7
abundance: -
CDR3nt: TGTGCCTGGAGTGTAACGGATCCCTACGAGCAGTACTTC
CDR3aa: CAWSVTDPYEQYF

v_gene: TRBV7-2
d_gene: TRBD1
j_gene: TRBJ2-1
abundance: -
CDR3nt: TGTGCCAGCAGCACCCACAGGGGGTTCAACAATGAGCAGTTCTTC
CDR3aa: CASSTHRGFNNEQFF

v_gene: TRBV18
d_gene: -
j_gene: TRBJ1-2
abundance: -
CDR3nt: TGTGCCAGCTCACCACCGGGAGGGGTGGATGGCTACACCTTC
CDR3aa: CASSPPGGVDGYTF

v_gene: TRBV7-2
d_gene: TRBD2
j_gene: TRBJ2-7
abundance: -
CDR3nt: TGTGCCAGCAGTGGGACTAGGGTATCCTACGAGCAGTACTTC
CDR3aa: CASSGTRVSYEQYF

v_gene: TRBV29-1
d_gene: TRBD2
j_gene: TRBJ2-5
abundance: -
CDR3nt: TGCAGCGTTGACCCGACTAGCGGGAGTAGTGAGACCCAGTACTTC
CDR3aa: CSVDPTSGSSETQYF

v_gene: TRBV2
d_gene: -
j_gene: TRBJ1-1
abundance: once
CDR3nt: TGTGCCAGCAGTGAAGCGGCGAGGGGGTCCACTGAAGCTTTCTTT
CDR3aa: CASSEAARGSTEAFF

v_gene: TRBV15
d_gene: -
j_gene: TRBJ2-7
abundance: many
CDR3nt: TGTGCCACCAGCCGAGGTGCCTACGAGCAGTACTTC
CDR3aa: CATSRGAYEQYF

v_gene: TRBV7-2
d_gene: -
j_gene: TRBJ1-5
abundance: -
CDR3nt: TGTGCCAGCAGCTTAAGGGGGGGTGATCAGCCCCAGCATTTT
CDR3aa: CASSLRGGDQPQHF

v_gene: TRBV6-6
d_gene: -
j_gene: TRBJ1-5
abundance: -
CDR3nt: TGTGCCAGCCTTCCCCGCGGACCAAATCAGCCCCAGCATTTT
CDR3aa: CASLPRGPNQPQHF

v_gene: TRBV10-1
d_gene: -
j_gene: TRBJ2-2
abundance: once
CDR3nt: TGCGCCAGCAGTGATTTGGCCGGGGAGCTGTTTTTT
CDR3aa: CASSDLAGELFF

v_gene: TRBV9
d_gene: -
j_gene: TRBJ1-6
abundance: -
CDR3nt: TGTGCCAGCAGCGTAGATAGCAGGGGACCCAATAATTCACCCCTCCACTTT
CDR3aa: CASSVDSRGPNNSPLHF

v_gene: TRBV12-5
d_gene: TRBD2
j_gene: TRBJ2-3
abundance: -
CDR3nt: TGTGCTAGTGGTTTTAGCGGGGGTGGAGATACGCAGTATTTT
CDR3aa: CASGFSGGGDTQYF

v_gene: TRBV27
d_gene: TRBD1
j_gene: TRBJ1-2
abundance: -
CDR3nt: TGTGCCAGCAGGCCAGCCTACACAGGGGGGGCTAACTATGGCTACACCTTC
CDR3aa: CASRPAYTGGANYGYTF

v_gene: TRBV6-1
d_gene: -
j_gene: TRBJ2-7
abundance: -
CDR3nt: TGTGCCAGCAGTGAAAACAGGGTTGCCTACGAGCAGTACTTC
CDR3aa: CASSENRVAYEQYF

v_gene: TRBV2
d_gene: TRBD2
j_gene: TRBJ2-3
abundance: -
CDR3nt: TGTGCCAGCTTCCGATCGGGGGGGCCCACAGATACGCAGTATTTT
CDR3aa: CASFRSGGPTDTQYF

v_gene: TRBV18
d_gene: TRBD1
j_gene: TRBJ1-5
abundance: -
CDR3nt: TGTGCCAGCTCACCTCTTGACAGGGGTAATCAGCCCCAGCATTTT
CDR3aa: CASSPLDRGNQPQHF

v_gene: TRBV11-2
d_gene: -
j_gene: TRBJ2-7
abundance: once
CDR3nt: TGTGCCAGCAGCCGAGGACCCTACGAGCAGTACTTC
CDR3aa: CASSRGPYEQYF

v_gene: TRBV6-5
d_gene: TRBD1
j_gene: TRBJ1-6
abundance: -
CDR3nt: TGTGCCAGCAGTTACGGGACAGGGGGCTCACCCCTCCACTTT
CDR3aa: CASSYGTGGSPLHF

v_gene: TRBV14
d_gene: -
j_gene: TRBJ1-5
abundance: -
CDR3nt: TGTGCCAGCAGCCGCGGACCGCTCAATCAGCCCCAGCATTTT
CDR3aa: CASSRGPLNQPQHF

v_gene: TRBV18
d_gene: -
j_gene: TRBJ2-7
abundance: -
CDR3nt: TGTGCCAGCTCACCACTCAGTCCCTACGAGCAGTACTTC
CDR3aa: CASSPLSPYEQYF

v_gene: TRBV5-5
d_gene: TRBD1
j_gene: TRBJ1-4
abundance: -
CDR3nt: TGTGCCAGCACCTACGGGACAGCGGTTGAAAAACTGTTTTTT
CDR3aa: CASTYGTAVEKLFF

v_gene: TRBV30
d_gene: TRBD2
j_gene: TRBJ2-7
abundance: -
CDR3nt: TGTGCCTGGAGTGTTGGGAGGGTGGACGAGCAGTACTTC
CDR3aa: CAWSVGRVDEQYF

v_gene: TRBV5-1
d_gene: -
j_gene: TRBJ2-7
abundance: -
CDR3nt: TGCGCCAGCAGCTTGGATGGGGCTACCTACGAGCAGTACTTC
CDR3aa: CASSLDGATYEQYF

v_gene: TRBV11-3
d_gene: -
j_gene: TRBJ2-7
abundance: -
CDR3nt: TGTGCCAGCAGGCCTATGGAGGGGAAAGGCTACGAGCAGTACTTC
CDR3aa: CASRPMEGKGYEQYF

v_gene: TRBV5-6
d_gene: TRBD2
j_gene: TRBJ2-5
abundance: -
CDR3nt: TGTGCCAGCAGCTTTAGCGGGGGGTACCAAGAGACCCAGTACTTC
CDR3aa: CASSFSGGYQETQYF

v_gene: TRBV2
d_gene: TRBD2
j_gene: TRBJ2-7
abundance: -
CDR3nt: TGTGCCAGCAGAATGGACGGGGGGATGGTCTACGAGCAGTACTTC
CDR3aa: CASRMDGGMVYEQYF

v_gene: TRBV5-4
d_gene: -
j_gene: TRBJ2-3
abundance: -
CDR3nt: TGTGCCAGCAGCTTCGGGGATCACACAGATACGCAGTATTTT
CDR3aa: CASSFGDHTDTQYF

v_gene: TRBV10-3
d_gene: -
j_gene: TRBJ1-1
abundance: -
CDR3nt: TGTGCCATCAGAACAGACAGTCATTACACTGAAGCTTTCTTT
CDR3aa: CAIRTDSHYTEAFF

v_gene: TRBV5-1
d_gene: -
j_gene: TRBJ2-2
abundance: -
CDR3nt: TGCGCCAGCAGCTCCCGGGGGGCCATTTCCACCGGGGAGCTGTTTTTT
CDR3aa: CASSSRGAISTGELFF

v_gene: TRBV11-3
d_gene: -
j_gene: TRBJ1-1
abundance: -
CDR3nt: TGTGCCAGCAGCTTAGACGGAGGGGCTGAAGCTTTCTTT
CDR3aa: CASSLDGGAEAFF

v_gene: TRBV29-1
d_gene: TRBD1
j_gene: TRBJ1-1
abundance: -
CDR3nt: TGCAGCGTACTAAAGACAGGGACTGAAGCTTTCTTT
CDR3aa: CSVLKTGTEAFF

v_gene: TRBV18
d_gene: TRBD1
j_gene: TRBJ1-2
abundance: -
CDR3nt: TGTGCCAGCTCACCCGGGACAGACTCCTATGGCTACACCTTC
CDR3aa: CASSPGTDSYGYTF

v_gene: TRBV18
d_gene: -
j_gene: TRBJ1-4
abundance: -
CDR3nt: TGTGCCAGCTCACCACAGGGTCAAAGTGAAAAACTGTTTTTT
CDR3aa: CASSPQGQSEKLFF

v_gene: TRBV6-5
d_gene: TRBD1
j_gene: TRBJ1-1
abundance: -
CDR3nt: TGTGCCAGCAGGGCACAGGGGGCGTACACTGAAGCTTTCTTT
CDR3aa: CASRAQGAYTEAFF

v_gene: TRBV5-1
d_gene: -
j_gene: TRBJ1-6
abundance: -
CDR3nt: TGCGCCAGCAGCTTGGCCGGTCACTCACCCCTCCACTTT
CDR3aa: CASSLAGHSPLHF

v_gene: TRBV19
d_gene: -
j_gene: TRBJ2-4
abundance: -
CDR3nt: TGTGCCAGTAGTATTACGGGACTTGCGAACTCCGTAGCCAAAAACATTCAGTACTTC
CDR3aa: CASSITGLANSVAKNIQYF

v_gene: TRBV10-3
d_gene: -
j_gene: TRBJ2-3
abundance: -
CDR3nt: TGTGCCATCAGTGGTCCCGGGACTAGCACAGATACGCAGTATTTT
CDR3aa: CAISGPGTSTDTQYF

v_gene: TRBV4-2
d_gene: TRBD1
j_gene: TRBJ2-2
abundance: -
CDR3nt: TGTGCCAGCAGCCCTCAGGGGGCTAGCACCGGGGAGCTGTTTTTT
CDR3aa: CASSPQGASTGELFF

v_gene: TRBV30
d_gene: TRBD1
j_gene: TRBJ1-6
abundance: -
CDR3nt: TGTGCCTCCTCCGGGGACAGGATTAATTCACCCCTCCACTTT
CDR3aa: CASSGDRINSPLHF

v_gene: TRBV18
d_gene: -
j_gene: TRBJ1-1
abundance: -
CDR3nt: TGTGCCAGCTCCCCCGGGAGCTTGAACACTGAAGCTTTCTTT
CDR3aa: CASSPGSLNTEAFF

v_gene: TRBV6-1
d_gene: -
j_gene: TRBJ1-1
abundance: -
CDR3nt: TGTGCCAGCAGACCTATGATGAACACTGAAGCTTTCTTT
CDR3aa: CASRPMMNTEAFF

v_gene: TRBV2
d_gene: -
j_gene: TRBJ2-7
abundance: -
CDR3nt: TGTGCCAGCAGTGAGACTTATACGATAGCCTACGAGCAGTACTTC
CDR3aa: CASSETYTIAYEQYF

v_gene: TRBV2
d_gene: TRBD2
j_gene: TRBJ2-1
abundance: -
CDR3nt: TGTGCCAGCAGTCGTAGCGGGCTCTTTCGCAATGAGCAGTTCTTC
CDR3aa: CASSRSGLFRNEQFF

v_gene: TRBV7-2
d_gene: -
j_gene: TRBJ2-7
abundance: -
CDR3nt: TGTGCCAGCAGCTCTAGAAGGGGCTACGAGCAGTACTTC
CDR3aa: CASSSRRGYEQYF

v_gene: TRBV5-1
d_gene: -
j_gene: TRBJ2-5
abundance: once
CDR3nt: TGCGCCAGCAGCTTGGATTTAAGGGAGGGGGCCCAGTACTTC
CDR3aa: CASSLDLREGAQYF

v_gene: TRBV15
d_gene: -
j_gene: TRBJ2-1
abundance: -
CDR3nt: TGTGCCACCAGCAGAGATGTCGGGACGCTATATGGCTACAATGAGCAGTTCTTC
CDR3aa: CATSRDVGTLYGYNEQFF

v_gene: TRBV5-1
d_gene: TRBD1
j_gene: TRBJ1-2
abundance: -
CDR3nt: TGCGCCAGCAGCTTGGAGACAGGGGGCGCTTACACCTTC
CDR3aa: CASSLETGGAYTF

v_gene: TRBV7-9
d_gene: TRBD2
j_gene: TRBJ2-3
abundance: -
CDR3nt: TGTGCCAGCAGCTTAGGAAGCGGGGGTCAGGTAGATACGCAGTATTTT
CDR3aa: CASSLGSGGQVDTQYF

v_gene: TRBV10-2
d_gene: TRBD1
j_gene: TRBJ1-5
abundance: -
CDR3nt: TGCGCCAGCAGCCTGGACAGGGGTCAGCCCCAGCATTTT
CDR3aa: CASSLDRGQPQHF

v_gene: TRBV29-1
d_gene: TRBD1
j_gene: TRBJ2-7
abundance: -
CDR3nt: TGCAGCGTGGAGGGGGGACAGGGGTTCTACGAGCAGTACTTC
CDR3aa: CSVEGGQGFYEQYF

v_gene: TRBV7-2
d_gene: -
j_gene: TRBJ1-6
abundance: -
CDR3nt: TGTGCCAGCAGCCCAACCGGGTTTCCAAATTCACCCCTCCACTTT
CDR3aa: CASSPTGFPNSPLHF

v_gene: TRBV5-6
d_gene: TRBD1
j_gene: TRBJ2-7
abundance: -
CDR3nt: TGTGCCAGCAGCTTAGCCCAGACTCAGGGGGCCGGCTACGAGCAGTACTTC
CDR3aa: CASSLAQTQGAGYEQYF